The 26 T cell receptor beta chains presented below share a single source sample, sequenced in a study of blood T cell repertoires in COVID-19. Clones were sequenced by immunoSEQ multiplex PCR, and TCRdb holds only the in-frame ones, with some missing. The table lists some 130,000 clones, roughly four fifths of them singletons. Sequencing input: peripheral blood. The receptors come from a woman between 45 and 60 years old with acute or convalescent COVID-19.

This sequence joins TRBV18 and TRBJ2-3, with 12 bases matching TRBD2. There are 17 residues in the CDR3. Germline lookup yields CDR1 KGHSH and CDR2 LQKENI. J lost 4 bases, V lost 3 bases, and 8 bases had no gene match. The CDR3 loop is CASSPLAGGPWADTQYF. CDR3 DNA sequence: TGTGCCAGCTCACCGCTAGCGGGGGGGCCCTGGGCAGATACGCAGTATTTT.

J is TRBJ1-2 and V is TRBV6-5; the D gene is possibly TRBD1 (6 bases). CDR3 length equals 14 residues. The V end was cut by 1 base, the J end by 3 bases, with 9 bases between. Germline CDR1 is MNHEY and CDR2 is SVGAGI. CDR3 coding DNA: TGTGCCAGCAGTTACTTAGCAGGGGACTATGGCTACACCTTC. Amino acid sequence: CASSYLAGDYGYTF.

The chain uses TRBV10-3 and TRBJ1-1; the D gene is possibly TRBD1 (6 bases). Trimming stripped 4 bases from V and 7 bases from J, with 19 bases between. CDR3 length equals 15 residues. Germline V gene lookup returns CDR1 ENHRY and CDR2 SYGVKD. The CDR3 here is CAISGGFGDTREAFF. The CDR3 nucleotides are TGTGCCATCAGTGGAGGGTTCGGGGACACCCGTGAAGCTTTCTTT.

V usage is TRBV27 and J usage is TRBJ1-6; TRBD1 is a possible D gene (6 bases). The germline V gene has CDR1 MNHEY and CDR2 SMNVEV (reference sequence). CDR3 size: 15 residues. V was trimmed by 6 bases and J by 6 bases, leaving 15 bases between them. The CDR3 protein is CASSLGAGGNSPLHF. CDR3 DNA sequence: TGTGCCAGCAGCTTGGGGGCAGGCGGTAATTCACCCCTCCACTTT.

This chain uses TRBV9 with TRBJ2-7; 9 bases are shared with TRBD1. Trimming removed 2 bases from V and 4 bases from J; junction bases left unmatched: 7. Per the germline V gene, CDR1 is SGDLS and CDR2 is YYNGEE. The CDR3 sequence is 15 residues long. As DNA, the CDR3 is TGTGCCAGCAGCGTGGGAACAGGGGGCGATTACGAGCAGTACTTC. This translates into CASSVGTGGDYEQYF.

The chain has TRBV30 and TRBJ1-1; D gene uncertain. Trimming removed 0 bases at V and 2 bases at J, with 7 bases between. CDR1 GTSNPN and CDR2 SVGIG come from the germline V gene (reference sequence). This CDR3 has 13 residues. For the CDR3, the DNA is TGTGCCTGGAGTGTAAACAGTAACACTGAAGCTTTCTTT. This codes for CAWSVNSNTEAFF.

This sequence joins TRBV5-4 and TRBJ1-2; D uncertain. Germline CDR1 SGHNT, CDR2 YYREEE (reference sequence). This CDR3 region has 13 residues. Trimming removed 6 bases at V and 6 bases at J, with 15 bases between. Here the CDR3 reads CASTQGGRNGYTF. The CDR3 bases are TGTGCCAGCACTCAAGGAGGGAGGAATGGCTACACCTTC.

The CDR3 protein is CASSQDRRWDRGFTDTQYF. The CDR3 nucleotides are TGTGCCAGCAGCCAAGATCGTAGGTGGGACAGGGGGTTTACGGATACGCAGTATTTT. The chain joins TRBV4-2 to TRBJ2-3, with 11 positions matching TRBD1. Unmatched junction bases numbered 14, after V lost 0 bases and J lost 6 bases. Germline CDR1 LGHNA, CDR2 YNFKEQ. The CDR3 consists of 19 residues.

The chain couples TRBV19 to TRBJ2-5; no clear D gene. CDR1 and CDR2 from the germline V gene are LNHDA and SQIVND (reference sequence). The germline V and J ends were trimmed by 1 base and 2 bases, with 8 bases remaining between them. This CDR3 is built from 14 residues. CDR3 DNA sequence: TGTGCCAGTAGTATAGGACTGAGGCAAGAGACCCAGTACTTC. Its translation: CASSIGLRQETQYF.

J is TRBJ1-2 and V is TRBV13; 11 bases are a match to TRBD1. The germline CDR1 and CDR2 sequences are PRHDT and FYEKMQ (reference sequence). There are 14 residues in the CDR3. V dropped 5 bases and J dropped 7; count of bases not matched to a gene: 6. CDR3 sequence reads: CASSTRTGGAGYTF. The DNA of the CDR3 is TGTGCCAGCAGCACCAGGACAGGGGGCGCTGGCTACACCTTC. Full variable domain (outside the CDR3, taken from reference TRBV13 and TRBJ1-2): AAGVIQSPRHLIKEKRETATLKCYPIPRHDTVYWYQQGPGQDPQFLISFYEKMQSDKGSIPDRFSAQQFSDYHSELNMSSLELGDSALYFCASSTRTGGAGYTFGSGTRLTVV.

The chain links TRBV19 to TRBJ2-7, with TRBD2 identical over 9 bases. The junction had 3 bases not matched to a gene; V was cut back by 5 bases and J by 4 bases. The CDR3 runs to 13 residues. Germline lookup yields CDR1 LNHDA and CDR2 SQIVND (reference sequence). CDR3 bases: TGTGCCAGTAGTTCAGCGGGGGGATACGAGCAGTACTTC. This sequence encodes CASSSAGGYEQYF.

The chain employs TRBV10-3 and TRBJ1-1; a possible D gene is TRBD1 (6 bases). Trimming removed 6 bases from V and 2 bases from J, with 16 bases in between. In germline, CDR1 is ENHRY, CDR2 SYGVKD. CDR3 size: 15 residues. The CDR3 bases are TGTGCCATCAGAGCCAGGGGTGACTTTAACACTGAAGCTTTCTTT. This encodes CAIRARGDFNTEAFF.

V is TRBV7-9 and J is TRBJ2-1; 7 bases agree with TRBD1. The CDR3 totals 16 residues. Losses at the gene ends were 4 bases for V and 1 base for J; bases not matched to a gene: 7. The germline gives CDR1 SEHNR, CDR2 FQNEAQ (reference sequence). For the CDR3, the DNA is TGTGCCAGCAGCTCCTACAGGGGTGCATCCTACAATGAGCAGTTCTTC. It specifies CASSSYRGASYNEQFF.

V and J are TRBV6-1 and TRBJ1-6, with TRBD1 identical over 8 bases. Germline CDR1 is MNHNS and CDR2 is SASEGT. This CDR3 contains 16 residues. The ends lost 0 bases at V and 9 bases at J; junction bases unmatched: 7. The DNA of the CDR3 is TGTGCCAGCAGTGAAGCTAAGGACAGGGCTTTTTCACCCCTCCACTTT. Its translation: CASSEAKDRAFSPLHF.

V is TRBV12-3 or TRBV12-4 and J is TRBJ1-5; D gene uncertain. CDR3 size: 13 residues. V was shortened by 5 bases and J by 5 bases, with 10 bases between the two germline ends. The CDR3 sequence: CASSQRQYQPQHF. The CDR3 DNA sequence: TGTGCCAGCAGTCAGAGACAATATCAGCCCCAGCATTTT.

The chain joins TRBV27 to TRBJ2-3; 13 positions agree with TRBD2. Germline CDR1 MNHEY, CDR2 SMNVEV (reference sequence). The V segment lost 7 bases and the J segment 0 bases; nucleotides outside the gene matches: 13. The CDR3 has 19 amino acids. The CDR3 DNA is TGTGCCAGCACCCCCCAATTGGGACTAGCGGGGAGTAGCACAGATACGCAGTATTTT. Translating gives CASTPQLGLAGSSTDTQYF.

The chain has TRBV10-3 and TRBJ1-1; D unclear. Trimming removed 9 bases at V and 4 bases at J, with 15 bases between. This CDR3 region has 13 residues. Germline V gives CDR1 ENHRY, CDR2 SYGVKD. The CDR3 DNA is TGTGCCATGGACGAGGGCCGGGGCACTGAAGCTTTCTTT. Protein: CAMDEGRGTEAFF.

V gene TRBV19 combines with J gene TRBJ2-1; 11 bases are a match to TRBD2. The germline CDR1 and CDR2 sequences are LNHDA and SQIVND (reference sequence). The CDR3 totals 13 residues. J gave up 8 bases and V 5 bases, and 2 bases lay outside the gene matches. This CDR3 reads CASSLLAGDEQFF. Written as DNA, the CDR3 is TGTGCCAGTAGTTTACTAGCGGGGGATGAGCAGTTCTTC.

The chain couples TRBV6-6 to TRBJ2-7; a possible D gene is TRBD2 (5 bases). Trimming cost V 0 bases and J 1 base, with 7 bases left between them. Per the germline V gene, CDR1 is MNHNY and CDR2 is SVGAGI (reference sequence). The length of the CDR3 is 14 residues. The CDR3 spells CASSYSEASYEQYF. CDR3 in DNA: TGTGCCAGCAGTTACTCGGAGGCATCCTACGAGCAGTACTTC.

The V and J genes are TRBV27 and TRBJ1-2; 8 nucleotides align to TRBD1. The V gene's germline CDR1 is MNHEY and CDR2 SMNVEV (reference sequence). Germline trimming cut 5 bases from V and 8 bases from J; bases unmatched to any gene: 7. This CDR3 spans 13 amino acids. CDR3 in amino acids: CASSQGALGGYTF. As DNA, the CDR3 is TGTGCCAGCAGTCAGGGGGCATTAGGAGGCTACACCTTC.

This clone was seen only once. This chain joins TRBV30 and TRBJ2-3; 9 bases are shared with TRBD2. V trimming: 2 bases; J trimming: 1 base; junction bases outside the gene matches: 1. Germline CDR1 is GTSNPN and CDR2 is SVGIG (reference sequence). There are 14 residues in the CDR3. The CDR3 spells CAWSPSGGTDTQYF. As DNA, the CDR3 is TGTGCCTGGAGTCCTAGCGGGGGCACAGATACGCAGTATTTT.

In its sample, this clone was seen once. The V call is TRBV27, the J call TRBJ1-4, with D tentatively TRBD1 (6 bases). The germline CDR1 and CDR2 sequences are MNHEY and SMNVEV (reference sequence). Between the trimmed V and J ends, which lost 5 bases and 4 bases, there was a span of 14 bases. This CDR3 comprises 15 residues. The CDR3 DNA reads TGTGCCAGCAGTCCGTACAGGGACTATAATGAAAAACTGTTTTTT. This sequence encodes CASSPYRDYNEKLFF.

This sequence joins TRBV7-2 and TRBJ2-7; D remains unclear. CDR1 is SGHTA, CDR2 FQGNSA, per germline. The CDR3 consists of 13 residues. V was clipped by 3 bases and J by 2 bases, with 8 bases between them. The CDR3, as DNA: TGTGCCAGCAGCTTTGGGCCAACCTACGAGCAGTACTTC. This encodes CASSFGPTYEQYF.

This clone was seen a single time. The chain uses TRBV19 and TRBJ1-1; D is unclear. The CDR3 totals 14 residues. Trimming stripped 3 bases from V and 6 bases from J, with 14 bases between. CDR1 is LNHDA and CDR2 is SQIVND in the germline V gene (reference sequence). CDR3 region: CASSIPGDLAEAFF. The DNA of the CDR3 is TGTGCCAGTAGTATTCCAGGCGACCTCGCTGAAGCTTTCTTT.

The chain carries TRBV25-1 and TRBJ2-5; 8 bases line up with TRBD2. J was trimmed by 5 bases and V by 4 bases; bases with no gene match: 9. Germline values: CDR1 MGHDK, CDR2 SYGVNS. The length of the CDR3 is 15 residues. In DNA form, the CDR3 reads TGTGCCAGCAGTGGGCTGGGCGGCGGGGGGGAGACCCAGTACTTC. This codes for CASSGLGGGGETQYF. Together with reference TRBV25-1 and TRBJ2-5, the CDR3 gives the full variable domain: EADIYQTPRYLVIGTGKKITLECSQTMGHDKMYWYQQDPGMELHLIHYSYGVNSTEKGDLSSESTVSRIRTEHFPLTLESARPSHTSQYLCASSGLGGGGETQYFGPGTRLLVL.

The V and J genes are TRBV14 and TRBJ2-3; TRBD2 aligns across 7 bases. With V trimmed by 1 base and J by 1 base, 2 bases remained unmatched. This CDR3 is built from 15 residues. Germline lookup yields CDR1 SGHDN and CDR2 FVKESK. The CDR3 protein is CASSQGLAGTDTQYF. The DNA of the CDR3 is TGTGCCAGCAGCCAAGGCCTAGCGGGCACAGATACGCAGTATTTT.